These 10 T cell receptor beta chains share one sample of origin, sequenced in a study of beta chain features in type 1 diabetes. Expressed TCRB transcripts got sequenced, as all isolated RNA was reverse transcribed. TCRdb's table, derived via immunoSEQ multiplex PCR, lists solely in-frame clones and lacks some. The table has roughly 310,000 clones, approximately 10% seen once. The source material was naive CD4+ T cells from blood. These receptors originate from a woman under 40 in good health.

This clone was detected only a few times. The CDR3 spells CASNRRDNYGYTF. The CDR3 nucleotides are TGTGCCAGCAATCGCAGGGATAACTATGGCTACACCTTC. This chain connects TRBV28 to TRBJ1-2; D possibly corresponds to TRBD1 (5 bases). V gave up 7 bases and J gave up 1 base, with 10 bases separating them. CDR3 length: 13 residues. Per germline, CDR1 MDHEN and CDR2 SYDVKM.

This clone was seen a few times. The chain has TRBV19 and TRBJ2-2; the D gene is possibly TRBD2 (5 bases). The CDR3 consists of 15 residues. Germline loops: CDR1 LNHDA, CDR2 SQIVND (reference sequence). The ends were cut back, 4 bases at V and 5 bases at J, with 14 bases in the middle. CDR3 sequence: CASSTTLAWTGELFF. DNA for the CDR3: TGTGCCAGTAGTACGACCTTAGCGTGGACCGGGGAGCTGTTTTTT.

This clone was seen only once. The CDR3 protein is CASSLGAVGYTF. CDR3 nucleotides: TGTGCCAGCAGCTTAGGGGCTGTTGGCTACACCTTC. The rearrangement uses TRBV7-2 and TRBJ1-2; no clear D. Germline lookup yields CDR1 SGHTA and CDR2 FQGNSA. The CDR3 loop spans 12 amino acids. V was pared by 1 base and J by 7 bases, with 7 bases between.

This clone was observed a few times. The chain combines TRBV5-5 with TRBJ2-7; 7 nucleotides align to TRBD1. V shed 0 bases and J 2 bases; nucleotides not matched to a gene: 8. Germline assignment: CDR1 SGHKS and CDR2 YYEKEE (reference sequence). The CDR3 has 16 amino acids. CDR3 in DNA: TGTGCCAGCAGCTTGGTCACGGGACAGACCCCCTACGAGCAGTACTTC. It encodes CASSLVTGQTPYEQYF.

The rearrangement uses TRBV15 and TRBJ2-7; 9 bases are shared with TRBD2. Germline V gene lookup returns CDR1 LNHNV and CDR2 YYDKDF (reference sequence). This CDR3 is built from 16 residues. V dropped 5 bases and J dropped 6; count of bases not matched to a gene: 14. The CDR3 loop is CATSFLAGVRASEQYF. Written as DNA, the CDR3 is TGTGCCACCAGCTTCTTAGCGGGAGTTCGTGCGTCCGAGCAGTACTTC.

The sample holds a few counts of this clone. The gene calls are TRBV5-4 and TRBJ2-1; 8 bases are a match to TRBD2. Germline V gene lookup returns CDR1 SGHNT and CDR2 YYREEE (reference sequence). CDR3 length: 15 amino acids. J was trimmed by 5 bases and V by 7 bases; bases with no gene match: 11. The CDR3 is CASLSGTSSHNEQFF. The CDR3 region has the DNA TGTGCCAGCTTATCGGGGACTAGTTCCCACAATGAGCAGTTCTTC.

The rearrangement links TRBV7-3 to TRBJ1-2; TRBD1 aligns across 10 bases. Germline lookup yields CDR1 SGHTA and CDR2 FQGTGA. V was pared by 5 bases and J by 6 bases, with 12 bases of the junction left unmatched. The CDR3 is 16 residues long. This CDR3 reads CASSLGQGMSMDGYTF. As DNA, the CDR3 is TGTGCCAGCAGCCTGGGACAGGGGATGTCGATGGATGGCTACACCTTC.

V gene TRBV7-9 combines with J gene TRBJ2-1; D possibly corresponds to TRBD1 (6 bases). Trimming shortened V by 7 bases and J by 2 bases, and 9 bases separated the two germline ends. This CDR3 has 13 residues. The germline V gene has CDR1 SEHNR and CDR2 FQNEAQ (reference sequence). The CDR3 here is CASTTGTYNEQFF. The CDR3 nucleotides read TGTGCCAGCACAACAGGGACCTACAATGAGCAGTTCTTC.

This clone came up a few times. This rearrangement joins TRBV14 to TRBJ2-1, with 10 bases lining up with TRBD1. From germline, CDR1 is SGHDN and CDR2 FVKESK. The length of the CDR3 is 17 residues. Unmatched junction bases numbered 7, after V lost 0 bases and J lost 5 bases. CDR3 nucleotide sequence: TGTGCCAGCAGCCAAGACCCCCGGGACAGGGGCCACAATGAGCAGTTCTTC. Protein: CASSQDPRDRGHNEQFF.

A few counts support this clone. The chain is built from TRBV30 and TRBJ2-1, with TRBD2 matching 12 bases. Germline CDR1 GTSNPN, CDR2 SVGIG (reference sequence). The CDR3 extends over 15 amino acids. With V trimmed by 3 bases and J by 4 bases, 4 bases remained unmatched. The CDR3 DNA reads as TGTGCCTGGAGGGCTGGACTAGCGGGATACAATGAGCAGTTCTTC. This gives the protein CAWRAGLAGYNEQFF. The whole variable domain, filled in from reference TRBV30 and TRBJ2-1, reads SQTIHQWPATLVQPVGSPLSLECTVEGTSNPNLYWYRQAAGRGLQLLFYSVGIGQISSEVPQNLSASRPQDRQFILSSKKLLLSDSGFYLCAWRAGLAGYNEQFFGPGTRLTVL.